One T cell receptor (beta chain) is described in this entry. The use of a sample-barcoded 5' primer and a J-beta primer mix characterized a second PCR of about 7 to 12 cycles. One entry per CDR3 protein, called by TCRdb with MiXCR from the 5' RACE reads. This sample yields 1.5 million to 2 million distinct CDR3 sequences, of which about 49% are seen a single time; approximately 2.1% belongs to the top ten. This sample stems from a study of blood T cells in healthy people across ages. This CDR3 contains 16 residues. CDR1 KGHSH and CDR2 LQKENI come from the germline V gene. Trimming took 2 bases from V and 2 from J, leaving 14 bases between them.

This sequence joins TRBV18 and TRBJ2-3; TRBD1 might be the D (5 bases). This sequence originates from a woman between 40 and 50 years old in good health. The source material was blood. In DNA form, the CDR3 reads TGTGCCAGCTCACCAAACAAAGGGGCCCCCACAGATACGCAGTATTTT. It is translated as CASSPNKGAPTDTQYF.